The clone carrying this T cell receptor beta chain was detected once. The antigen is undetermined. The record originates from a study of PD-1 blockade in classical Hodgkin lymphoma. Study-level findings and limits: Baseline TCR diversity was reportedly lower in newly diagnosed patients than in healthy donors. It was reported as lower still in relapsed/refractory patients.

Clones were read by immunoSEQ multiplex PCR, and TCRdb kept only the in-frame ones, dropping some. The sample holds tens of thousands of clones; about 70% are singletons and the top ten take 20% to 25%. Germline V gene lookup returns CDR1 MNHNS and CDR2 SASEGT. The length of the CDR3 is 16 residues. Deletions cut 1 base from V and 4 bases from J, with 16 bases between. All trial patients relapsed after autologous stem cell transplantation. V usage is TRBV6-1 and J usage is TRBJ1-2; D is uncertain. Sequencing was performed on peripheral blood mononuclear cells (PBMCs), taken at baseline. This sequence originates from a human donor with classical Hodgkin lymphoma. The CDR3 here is CASSEGVTPATYGYTF. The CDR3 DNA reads TGTGCCAGCAGTGAAGGCGTCACCCCAGCCACCTATGGCTACACCTTC.